This TCR beta chain derives from a study of beta chain features in type 1 diabetes (dated by TCRdb to the late 2010s). General notes on the study: Mean age, gender distribution, total cell number and subset yield were not different between patients and healthy donors. A total of about 100 million sorted cells were examined across all samples, and RNA yield correlated strongly with the number of cells per subset. Whereas all 30 or so donors provided naive and central memory subsets, regulatory and stem cell-like memory subsets were isolated from just 8 patients and roughly eight healthy donors. In the study, recently diagnosed type 1 diabetes patients and matched healthy donors were compared on the TCRB repertoires of their sorted circulating CD4+ T cell subsets.

This clone appeared a few times. The specificity of this receptor is unknown. No per-base quality is available; no much larger clone lies one base away. The CDR3, cysteine through phenylalanine, is 13 amino acids long. The sequence is cut down to CDR3 DNA, 39 bases in frame from base 1. V and J lose 8 bases and 3 bases, and a span of 11 bases separates them. Reading the germline V gene gives CDR1 SGHAT and CDR2 FQNNGV. All of the isolated RNA was reverse transcribed with the High Capacity cDNA Reverse Transcription Kit, so expressed TCRB transcripts were sequenced. Naive, central memory and regulatory T cell samples underwent deep immunoSEQ sequencing, averaging about 3.57 million total reads per sample. Sorted cells were lysed in RLT buffer and RNA was extracted with DNase-treated RNeasy Micro or Mini kits, depending on cell number. Each cell subset was processed on its own to prevent cross-contamination, while patient and healthy donor samples were processed together. The immunoSEQ multiplex PCR was used to amplify TCRB sequences from cDNA, generating 87-bp fragments that spanned the CDR3 region. Amplicons were sequenced on the Illumina HiSeq platform. From the authors' description of their analysis: PCR bias was corrected computationally using synthetic template baselines, and reads within Hamming distance 2 were collapsed, with unmergeable singletons discarded. Reads were aligned against IMGT to assign V, D and J genes, CDR3 length and insertions or deletions at six rearrangement sites. Within each subset, clonotype counts were normalized to the number of sorted cells before true diversity and Gini coefficients were calculated with the tcR R package. The overlap coefficient, calculated on TCRB nucleotide sequences, was used to measure repertoire sharing. TCRdb's version of the immuneACCESS table is confined to in-frame rearrangements and falls short of the full clone set. An unresolved V gene accounts for under half of the shortfall where checked; the remainder is of unknown origin. That table supplies the V and J calls and clone size; D and trimming were determined from the DNA. This sample has roughly 28,000 clones in its table, and around 54% of those were observed once. 1.4% to 1.5% of the sample lies in the top ten.

Each donor gave one peripheral blood draw, averaging approximately 110 mL, which was collected into heparinised tubes. Using a panel that included CD45RO, CCR7, CD25, CD127, CD95 and CD27, naive, central memory, regulatory and stem cell-like memory CD4+ T cells were sorted on a BD FACSAria II. All sorted populations exceeded 98% purity. Right away, PBMCs were isolated by Lymphoprep density gradient centrifugation and were stained directly, with no culture step. So that batch effects would be minimized, each experiment stained and sorted samples in pairs, pairing one healthy donor with one patient. The investigation overall reported the following: PCR might favor shorter templates, but patient and control samples were amplified and corrected together, so any skew would affect both groups equally. Naive, central memory and regulatory TCRB repertoires appeared to be more alike among patients than among healthy donors. Patients with type 1 diabetes made fewer insertions and deleted more nucleotides at VDJ recombination sites, implying thymic rearrangement abnormalities. Because cDNA was sequenced instead of genomic DNA, activated cells with high expression could be over-represented, although the groups did not differ in activation or CD3 levels. Because small numbers of individuals were included in the HLA sub-analyses, any influence of HLA type on TCRB rearrangement was left unresolved. A moderate but significant shortening of TCRB CDR3 length was observed in type 1 diabetes patients in all four CD4+ subsets.

The rearrangement combines TRBV11-2 with TRBJ2-1, with TRBD1 perhaps the D gene, on 6 matching bases. Sequenced sample: Tregs from blood. The sample's cell subset or site, from its label and the paper: regulatory CD4+ T cells. This clonotype originated in a woman between 18 and 29 years old with type 1 diabetes. The CDR3 here reads CASDEQGYNEQFF. The nucleotide sequence reads TGTGCCAGCGATGAACAGGGCTACAATGAGCAGTTCTTC.